This TCR beta chain was sequenced for a study of cytomegalovirus exposure and HLA in healthy donors. On this clone: Its specificity is unknown.

Study-wide findings and caveats: The study labeled roughly 160 TCR beta chains cytomegalovirus-associated. The likely explanation for a cluster of highly shared sequence variants was sequencing artifact. As a later analysis revealed, the rate of TCR association differed by HLA locus, with DRB1 most and HLA-C fewest. V- and J-gene trimming in TCR beta was tied to a missense DCLRE1C variant by an analysis performed later.

The V gene's germline CDR1 is MNHNS and CDR2 SASEGT. Deletions cut 0 bases from V and 6 bases from J, with 9 bases between. CDR3 length: 14 residues. PCR was performed using 60 Vbeta and 13 Jbeta primers. The repertoire was sequenced with immunoSEQ multiplex PCR; TCRdb's copy has only in-frame clones and lacks some. The sample holds around 150,000 clones, 80% seen once. V and J are TRBV6-1 and TRBJ2-1; maybe TRBD2 (5 bases). The clonotype originates from a man younger than 40 in good health and CMV-seronegative. Sequences were obtained from PBMCs. The CDR3: CASSEAGTSNEQFF. Here the CDR3 DNA reads TGTGCCAGCAGTGAAGCGGGCACTAGCAATGAGCAGTTCTTC.